This T cell receptor (beta chain) is from a study of regulatory T cells in long-lasting Graves disease. Both iRepertoire HTBI primers and Arm-PCR of CDR3 regions were used to build the TCR beta libraries. From the multiplex PCR reads, TCRdb called clonotypes with MiXCR, one entry per CDR3 protein. The table lists more than 350,000 distinct CDR3 sequences, more than 13% of them singletons. Germline V CDR1 and CDR2: SGHAT, FQNNGV. V was trimmed by 5 bases and J by 4 bases, leaving 17 bases between them. The CDR3 runs 15 residues. This clonotype was seen many times. As yet, its antigen is unknown. Broader study findings: Clonotypes that were public and shared totalled some 2,900 in persistent patients versus over 800 in new patients.

The sample's time point: newly diagnosed GD, antithyroid drugs for less than 3 months. The TCR library was made from RNA that had been extracted from PBMCs in TRIzol. This sample also appeared in a second study, on T cells in Graves' hyperthyroidism and ophthalmopathy.

The sequencing here drew on peripheral blood mononuclear cells (PBMCs), taken at new diagnosis, from a patient treated with antithyroid drugs. This receptor was obtained from a woman in her 30s with Graves disease. The genes are TRBV11-2 and TRBJ1-1, with D perhaps TRBD1 (6 bases). CDR3 in amino acids: CASSPAGGSVTEAFF. The CDR3 bases are TGTGCCAGCAGCCCAGCCGGGGGCTCAGTCACTGAAGCTTTCTTT.